This TCR beta chain was identified during a study of shared clonotypes between healthy human individuals. The overall study: The study drew on a couple of women and three men aged 18 to 49 as donors. Each donor's CD8 memory used one plate, CD8 naive two, each CD4 subset three. Study-wide points: Enrolling few donors narrowed the genetic and exposure-history diversity that was represented. Non-shared clonotypes had lower generation probabilities than clonotypes shared by all four sorted-subset donors.

Using immunoSEQ multiplex PCR, the repertoire was profiled, and TCRdb retains in-frame clones only, with some absent. Seen here are approximately 1.1 million clones, about 80% observed once, and the top ten hold under 0.65%. To note about this clone: Its specificity is not known.

The sequencing sample was made of memory CD4+ T cells from PBMCs. As to subset: CD45RA-negative fraction. This sequence originates from a man aged 18 to 29 in good health. Some clones in this sample may be carry-over from other donors' samples.

CDR3 residues: CATSRARNSNQPQHF. CDR3 DNA sequence: TGTGCCACCAGCAGAGCTAGAAATAGCAATCAGCCCCAGCATTTT. The genes are TRBV15 and TRBJ1-5; D unresolved. This CDR3 has 15 residues. V was clipped by 1 base and J by 0 bases, with 7 bases between them. Germline V gives CDR1 LNHNV, CDR2 YYDKDF (reference sequence).